A selection of T cell receptor beta chains follows, all from one sample in a study of cytotoxic CD8 clonotypes in ibrutinib-treated CLL. TCRdb's copy holds only in-frame clones and misses some; the assay was immunoSEQ multiplex PCR. Of roughly 200,000 clones in the sample, roughly three quarters are singletons; the top ten hold 5.9%. The starting material was PBMCs, obtained after 12 months of ibrutinib treatment. These receptors all come from a human donor with chronic lymphocytic leukemia. Both conserved end residues are part of each CDR3. The D gene is left open where the match is weak. The size of a clone is reported for some rows only, either as once, few or many, or as a class for expanded clones.

cdr3_length clone_size j_call d_call v_call cdr3_nt cdr3_aa
13 . TRBJ2-7 TRBD1 TRBV28 TGTGCCAGCAGAAGACAGGGGACCTACGAGCAGTACTTC CASRRQGTYEQYF
15 . TRBJ2-7 . TRBV28 TGTGCCAGCAGTTCCCGGACATCCCCTTCCTACGAGCAGTACTTC CASSSRTSPSYEQYF
13 few TRBJ2-6 . TRBV5-6 TGTGCCAGCAGCTTCTCTGGGGCCAACGTCCTGACTTTC CASSFSGANVLTF
14 few TRBJ2-1 TRBD1 TRBV6-5 TGTGCCAGCAGGTCCGGGACAGGGAGCAATGAGCAGTTCTTC CASRSGTGSNEQFF
13 . TRBJ1-1 TRBD1 TRBV18 TGTGCCAGCTACCTTGGACAGGGCAGGGGAGCTTTCTTT CASYLGQGRGAFF
17 . TRBJ2-7 . TRBV7-9 TGTGCCAGCAGCCTCTATACAGGGAGTGGGAGCCTACGAGAGCAGTACTTC CASSLYTGSGSLREQYF
13 many TRBJ1-2 . TRBV6-1 TGTGCCAGCGGGCAGGACGGGGTCTATGGCTACACCTTC CASGQDGVYGYTF
14 . TRBJ2-2 . TRBV5-1 TGCGCCAGCAGCTTGGCCGGGGACATCGGGGAGCTGTTTTTT CASSLAGDIGELFF
12 . TRBJ2-7 . TRBV5-4 TGTGCCAGCAGCTTGAATCAGTACGAGCAGTACTTC CASSLNQYEQYF
15 . TRBJ2-7 TRBD2 TRBV10-3 TGTGCCATCAGTGGTCCAGCGGGAGGGTCCTACGAGCAGTACTTC CAISGPAGGSYEQYF
15 . TRBJ2-1 TRBD2 TRBV7-9 TGTGCCAGCAGCTTAGTCGTCGGGGGGGCCAATGAGCAGTTCTTC CASSLVVGGANEQFF
11 . TRBJ2-7 . TRBV28 TGTGCCAGCAGTTTGTTCTACGAGCAGTACTTC CASSLFYEQYF
13 few TRBJ1-1 TRBD1 TRBV6-5 TGTGCCAGCAGGGGACAGGGGGGAACTGAAGCTTTCTTT CASRGQGGTEAFF
15 . TRBJ2-1 . TRBV6-5 TGTGCCAGCAGTGCCTTAGGAAGGACGAACAATGAGCAGTTCTTC CASSALGRTNNEQFF
15 . TRBJ2-1 TRBD2 TRBV7-3 TGTGCCAGCAGCCCTAGCGGTGTAACCCACAATGAGCAGTTCTTC CASSPSGVTHNEQFF
15 . TRBJ1-6 . TRBV5-1 TGCGCCAGCAGCTTGGAAGTTGTGGGTGGTTCACCCCTCCACTTT CASSLEVVGGSPLHF
15 . TRBJ1-1 . TRBV4-1 TGCGCCAGCAGCCAAGATGGATCCGGGGGCACTGAAGCTTTCTTT CASSQDGSGGTEAFF
15 . TRBJ2-1 TRBD2 TRBV4-2 TGTGCCAGAGGGGAGGGGTCTCCCCGCCTCAATGAGCAGTTCTTC CARGEGSPRLNEQFF
14 once TRBJ2-1 . TRBV5-5 TGTGCCAGCAGCCTGGGAAGGGGCCAAAATGAGCAGTTCTTC CASSLGRGQNEQFF